This is a list of T cell receptor beta chains from one sample in a study of T cell responses to AZD1222 COVID-19 vaccine. Clones were sequenced by immunoSEQ multiplex PCR, and TCRdb holds only the in-frame ones, with some missing. The data show 90,000 to 120,000 clones, about 93% seen once. The source was peripheral blood, collected 28 days after the second AZD1222 dose. These receptors all stem from an adult who received the AZD1222 COVID-19 vaccine. CDR3s include the opening cysteine and the closing phenylalanine or tryptophan. The order of the fields is D gene, clone size, J gene, V gene, CDR3 DNA, CDR3 protein. D genes are given only for firm matches. Some rows mark clone size as missing; the rest say once, few, many or name a class of expanded clone.

TRBD2,few,TRBJ2-1,TRBV11-2,TGTGCCAGCAGCAAGCTTGGACTAGCGGTACTCAATGAGCAGTTCTTC,CASSKLGLAVLNEQFF
.,.,TRBJ1-1,TRBV3-1/TRBV3-2,TGTGCCAGCAGCCTTGGACCCCGACCGGGGTCTGAAGCTTTCTTT,CASSLGPRPGSEAFF
.,.,TRBJ2-5,TRBV4-3,TGCGCCAGCAGCCAAGTTCTGGGGGAGACCCAGTACTTC,CASSQVLGETQYF
.,once,TRBJ1-2,TRBV6-5,TGTGCCAGCAACCTTCCGGCAGGAGGCCGTGGCTACACCTTC,CASNLPAGGRGYTF
TRBD1,.,TRBJ2-2,TRBV5-1,TGCGCCACACGGGACAGGGATACCGGGGAGCTGTTTTTT,CATRDRDTGELFF
.,.,TRBJ1-1,TRBV5-6,TGTGCCAGCAGCTTCAGGGCCATGAACACTGAAGCTTTCTTT,CASSFRAMNTEAFF
TRBD1,.,TRBJ2-7,TRBV19,TGTGCCAGTAGCTGGACAGGGGGGTACGAGCAGTACTTC,CASSWTGGYEQYF
.,few,TRBJ1-2,TRBV10-1,TGCGCCAGCAGTGATGCAGCCTATGGCTACACCTTC,CASSDAAYGYTF
TRBD2,.,TRBJ2-7,TRBV27,TGTGCCAGCAGTTTAGTGCTTAGCGGGAGGGGACACGAGCAGTACTTC,CASSLVLSGRGHEQYF
TRBD2,.,TRBJ2-1,TRBV10-3,TGTGCCATCAGTGAGGGGAGGGAGAGGAGAAATGAGCAGTTCTTC,CAISEGRERRNEQFF
.,once,TRBJ2-1,TRBV5-1,TGCGCCAGCAGTGCCCAGGACACGGGGAATGAGCAGTTCTTC,CASSAQDTGNEQFF
.,.,TRBJ1-2,TRBV5-1,TGCGCCAGCAGCGAGCAGGCGAGTAACTATGGCTACACCTTC,CASSEQASNYGYTF
.,.,TRBJ1-6,TRBV27,TGTGCCAGCAGTTTCTACGGAGGGGATAATTCACCCCTCCACTTT,CASSFYGGDNSPLHF
.,.,TRBJ1-1,TRBV5-6,TGTGCCAGCAGCTGGAGGTCAACAGGGATCCAGAGAGTTGAAGCTTTCTTT,CASSWRSTGIQRVEAFF
.,.,TRBJ1-1,TRBV7-9,TGTGCCAGCAGCTTAGTAGAGGATACTGAAGCTTTCTTT,CASSLVEDTEAFF
TRBD1,.,TRBJ2-7,TRBV28,TGTGCCAGCAGTCCCGAATCGACAGGGAGCCTCGAGCAGTACTTC,CASSPESTGSLEQYF
.,once,TRBJ1-3,TRBV28,TGTGCCAGCAGTTTCCCGGGGGCTGGAAACACCATATATTTT,CASSFPGAGNTIYF
TRBD2,.,TRBJ2-3,TRBV12-5,TGTGCTAGTGCGGTAGCGGGATTGACAGATACGCAGTATTTT,CASAVAGLTDTQYF
.,.,TRBJ2-1,TRBV18,TGTGCCAGCTCATCGTCCTTAATTGATGAGCAGTTCTTC,CASSSSLIDEQFF
.,.,TRBJ2-3,TRBV27,TGTGCCAGCAGTCCCACAAGGAGGTCTCTATGCACAGATACGCAGTATTTT,CASSPTRRSLCTDTQYF
.,.,TRBJ1-1,TRBV15,TGTGCCACCAGCAGAGGGGCGAGGATGAACACTGAAGCTTTCTTT,CATSRGARMNTEAFF
TRBD1,.,TRBJ1-1,TRBV5-1,TGCGCCAGCAGCTTGACGGCGGACAGGGGGCACGGCACTGAAGCTTTCTTT,CASSLTADRGHGTEAFF
.,.,TRBJ1-2,TRBV5-1,TGCGCCAGCAGCTTACGAGGGGTGGTCGGCTACACCTTC,CASSLRGVVGYTF
.,.,TRBJ1-2,TRBV27,TGTGCCAGCAGTTTCCAGTCTAACTATGGCTACACCTTC,CASSFQSNYGYTF
TRBD1,.,TRBJ1-2,TRBV18,TGTGCCAGCTCACATCCCTACAGGGGTTCGGGCTATGGCTACACCTTC,CASSHPYRGSGYGYTF
TRBD1,.,TRBJ1-5,TRBV20-1,TGCAGTGCTAGTCTGGCAGGGGGCTGGCAGCCCCAGCATTTT,CSASLAGGWQPQHF
.,.,TRBJ1-2,TRBV30,TGTGCCTGGAGTCCCGAGGACTATGGCTACACCTTC,CAWSPEDYGYTF
.,once,TRBJ2-6,TRBV28,TGTGCCAGCAGTTTATCGCGCTCTGGGGCCAACGTCCTGACTTTC,CASSLSRSGANVLTF
.,.,TRBJ1-6,TRBV11-2,TGTGCCAGCAGCTTTATGGGTAAATCACCCCTCCACTTT,CASSFMGKSPLHF
TRBD1,few,TRBJ2-7,TRBV6-5,TGTGCCAGCAGTTTCAAAGGGACAGGGGACGAGCAGTACTTC,CASSFKGTGDEQYF
.,.,TRBJ2-1,TRBV9,TGTGCCAGCAGCACAGACCCCCTCTACAATGAGCAGTTCTTC,CASSTDPLYNEQFF
.,.,TRBJ1-5,TRBV6-2/TRBV6-3,TGTGCCAGCAGTTACTCGGGGCAGGGGAGTCTGAGCAATCAGCCCCAGCATTTT,CASSYSGQGSLSNQPQHF
.,.,TRBJ2-5,TRBV7-9,TGTGCCAGCAGCTTTGCGGCCACCCAAGAGACCCAGTACTTC,CASSFAATQETQYF
.,.,TRBJ2-3,TRBV18,TGTGCCAGCTCACGGGGGAGCGGTAGCACAGATACGCAGTATTTT,CASSRGSGSTDTQYF
.,.,TRBJ1-6,TRBV30,TGTGCCTGGAGCCGCCTGGGACGATTTATTGAGGATTCACCCCTCCACTTT,CAWSRLGRFIEDSPLHF
.,.,TRBJ2-1,TRBV6-5,TGTGCCAGCAGTCCCCGGCGGACACTCTACAATGAGCAGTTCTTC,CASSPRRTLYNEQFF
.,.,TRBJ1-1,TRBV19,TGTGCCAGTAGACGCCCGCCGGAGAACACTGAAGCTTTCTTT,CASRRPPENTEAFF
TRBD1,.,TRBJ1-3,TRBV6-1,TGTGCCAGCAGTGAAAGACAGGGGTTTGGAAACACCATATATTTT,CASSERQGFGNTIYF
.,.,TRBJ2-1,TRBV5-1,TGCGCCAGCAGCTTGAGTCAGGGCTCCTACAATGAGCAGTTCTTC,CASSLSQGSYNEQFF
.,.,TRBJ2-7,TRBV12-3/TRBV12-4,TGTGCCAGCAGTTTATATGGTCCTGACGAGCAGTACTTC,CASSLYGPDEQYF
.,.,TRBJ2-3,TRBV5-6,TGTGCCAGCAGTCGAGGGAGCGCAGATACGCAGTATTTT,CASSRGSADTQYF
.,.,TRBJ1-6,TRBV10-3,TGTGCCATCAAGTGGGAACCGGACTCACCCCTCCACTTT,CAIKWEPDSPLHF
.,.,TRBJ1-2,TRBV30,TGTGCCTGGAGAGCGACCGAGAATTATGACTATGGCTACACCTTC,CAWRATENYDYGYTF
TRBD1,.,TRBJ1-2,TRBV7-2,TGTGCCAGCAGCCAAGACAGGGTGAGCGGCTACACCTTC,CASSQDRVSGYTF
TRBD1,.,TRBJ1-6,TRBV5-5,TGTGCCAGCAGCCGGGACAGTAATTCACCCCTCCACTTT,CASSRDSNSPLHF
TRBD1,.,TRBJ1-2,TRBV11-1,TGTGCCAGCAGCTTAGCAGGGGGCAGTGGCTACACCTTC,CASSLAGGSGYTF
.,.,TRBJ1-2,TRBV19,TGTGCCAGTAGTGAAAGCCCGGGGAACTATGGCTACACCTTC,CASSESPGNYGYTF
.,once,TRBJ1-5,TRBV2,TGTGCCAGCACCGAGGGGGGTTTGACTCAGCCCCAGCATTTT,CASTEGGLTQPQHF